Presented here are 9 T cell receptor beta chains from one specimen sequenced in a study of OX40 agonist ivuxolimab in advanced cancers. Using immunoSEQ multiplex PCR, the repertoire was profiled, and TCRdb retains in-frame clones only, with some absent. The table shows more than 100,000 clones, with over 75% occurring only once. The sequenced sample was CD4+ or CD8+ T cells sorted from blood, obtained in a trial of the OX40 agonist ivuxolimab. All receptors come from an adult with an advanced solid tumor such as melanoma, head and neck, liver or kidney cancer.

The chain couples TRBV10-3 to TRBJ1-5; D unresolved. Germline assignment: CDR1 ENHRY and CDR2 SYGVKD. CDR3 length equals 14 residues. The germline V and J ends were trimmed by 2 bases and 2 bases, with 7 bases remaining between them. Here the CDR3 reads CAISEGFGNQPQHF. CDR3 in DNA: TGTGCCATCAGTGAGGGGTTTGGCAATCAGCCCCAGCATTTT.

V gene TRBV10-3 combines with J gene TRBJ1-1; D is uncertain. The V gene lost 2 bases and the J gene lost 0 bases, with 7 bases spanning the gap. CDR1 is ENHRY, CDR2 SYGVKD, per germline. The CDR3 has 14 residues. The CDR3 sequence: CAISENRMNTEAFF. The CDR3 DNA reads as TGTGCCATCAGTGAGAACAGAATGAACACTGAAGCTTTCTTT.

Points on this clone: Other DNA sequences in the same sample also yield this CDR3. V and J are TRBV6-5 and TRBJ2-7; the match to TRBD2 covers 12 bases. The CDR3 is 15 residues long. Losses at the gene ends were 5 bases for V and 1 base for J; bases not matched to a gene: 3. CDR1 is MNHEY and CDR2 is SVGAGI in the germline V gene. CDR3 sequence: CASSPGLAGSYEQYF. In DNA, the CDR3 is TGTGCCAGCAGTCCTGGACTAGCGGGGTCCTACGAGCAGTACTTC.

The CDR3 loop is CASSPYSTGPTEAFF. Written as DNA, the CDR3 is TGTGCCAGCAGCCCCTACTCAACCGGGCCCACTGAAGCTTTCTTT. This chain connects TRBV5-4 to TRBJ1-1, with D unresolved. Trimming shortened V by 4 bases and J by 4 bases, and 17 bases separated the two germline ends. CDR1 and CDR2 (germline): SGHNT, YYREEE (reference sequence). This CDR3 has 15 amino acids.

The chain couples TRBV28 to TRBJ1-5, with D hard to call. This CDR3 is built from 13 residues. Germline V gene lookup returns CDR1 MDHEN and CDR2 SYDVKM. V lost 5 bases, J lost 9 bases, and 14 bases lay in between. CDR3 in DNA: TGTGCCAGCAGTCTAGATCGAAGCGGGCCCCAGCATTTT. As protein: CASSLDRSGPQHF.

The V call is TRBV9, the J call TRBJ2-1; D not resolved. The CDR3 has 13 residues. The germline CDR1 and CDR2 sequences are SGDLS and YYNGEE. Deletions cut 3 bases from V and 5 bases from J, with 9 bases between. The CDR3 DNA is TGTGCCAGCAGCGGACGGAGAGACAATGAGCAGTTCTTC. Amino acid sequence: CASSGRRDNEQFF.

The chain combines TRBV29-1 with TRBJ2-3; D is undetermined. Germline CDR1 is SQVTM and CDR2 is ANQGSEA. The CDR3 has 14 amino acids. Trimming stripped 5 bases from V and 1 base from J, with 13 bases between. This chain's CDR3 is CSVLKVGGTDTQYF. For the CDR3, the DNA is TGCAGCGTTCTTAAGGTGGGCGGCACAGATACGCAGTATTTT.

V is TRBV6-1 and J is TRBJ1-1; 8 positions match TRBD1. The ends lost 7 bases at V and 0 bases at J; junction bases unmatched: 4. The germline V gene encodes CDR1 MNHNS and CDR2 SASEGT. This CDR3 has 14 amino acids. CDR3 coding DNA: TGTGCCAGCATGAGACAGGGGATGAACACTGAAGCTTTCTTT. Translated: CASMRQGMNTEAFF.

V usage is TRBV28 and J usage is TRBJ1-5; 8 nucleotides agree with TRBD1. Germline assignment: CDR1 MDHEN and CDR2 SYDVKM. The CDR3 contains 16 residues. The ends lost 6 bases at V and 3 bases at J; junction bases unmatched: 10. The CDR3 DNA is TGTGCCAGCAGGTTAAGGACAGGGAGCCTCAATCAGCCCCAGCATTTT. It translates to CASRLRTGSLNQPQHF. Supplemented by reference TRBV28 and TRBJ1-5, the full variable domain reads DVKVTQSSRYLVKRTGEKVFLECVQDMDHENMFWYRQDPGLGLRLIYFSYDVKMKEKGDIPEGYSVSREKKERFSLILESASTNQTSMYLCASRLRTGSLNQPQHFGDGTRLSIL.